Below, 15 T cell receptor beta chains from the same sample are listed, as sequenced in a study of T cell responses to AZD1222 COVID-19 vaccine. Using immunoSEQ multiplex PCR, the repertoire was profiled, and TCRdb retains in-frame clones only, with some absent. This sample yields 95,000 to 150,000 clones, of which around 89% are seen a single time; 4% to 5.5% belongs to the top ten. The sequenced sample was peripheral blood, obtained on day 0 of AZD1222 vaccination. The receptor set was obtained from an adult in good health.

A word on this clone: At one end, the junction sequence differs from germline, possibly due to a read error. The CDR3 here is CASSHNTGTGLTF. Here the CDR3 DNA reads TGTGCCAGCAGTCACAATACCGGGACAGGCCTTACTTTT. V is TRBV12-3 or TRBV12-4 and J is TRBJ1-6; 8 nucleotides line up with TRBD1. This CDR3 is 13 amino acids long.

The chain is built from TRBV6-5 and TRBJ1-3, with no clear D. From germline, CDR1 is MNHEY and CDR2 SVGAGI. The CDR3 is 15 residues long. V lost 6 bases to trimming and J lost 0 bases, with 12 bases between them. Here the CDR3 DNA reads TGTGCCAGCAGCGACGGACTGAGCTCTGGAAACACCATATATTTT. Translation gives CASSDGLSSGNTIYF.

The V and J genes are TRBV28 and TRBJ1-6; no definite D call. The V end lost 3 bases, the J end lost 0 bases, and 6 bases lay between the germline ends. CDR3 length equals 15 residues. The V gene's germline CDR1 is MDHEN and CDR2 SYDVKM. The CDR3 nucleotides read TGTGCCAGCAGTTTTGCGAGCTCCTATAATTCACCCCTCCACTTT. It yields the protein CASSFASSYNSPLHF.

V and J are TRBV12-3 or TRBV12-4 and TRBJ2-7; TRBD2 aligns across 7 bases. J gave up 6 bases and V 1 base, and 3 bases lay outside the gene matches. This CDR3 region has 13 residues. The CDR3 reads CASSLGTGGEQYF. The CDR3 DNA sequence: TGTGCCAGCAGTTTAGGTACGGGGGGCGAGCAGTACTTC.

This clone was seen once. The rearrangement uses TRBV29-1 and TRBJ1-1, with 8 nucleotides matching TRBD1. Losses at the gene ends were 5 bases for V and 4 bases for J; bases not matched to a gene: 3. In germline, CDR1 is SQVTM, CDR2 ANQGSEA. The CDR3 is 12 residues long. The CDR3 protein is CSVTGGSTEAFF. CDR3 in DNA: TGCAGCGTTACAGGGGGATCCACTGAAGCTTTCTTT.

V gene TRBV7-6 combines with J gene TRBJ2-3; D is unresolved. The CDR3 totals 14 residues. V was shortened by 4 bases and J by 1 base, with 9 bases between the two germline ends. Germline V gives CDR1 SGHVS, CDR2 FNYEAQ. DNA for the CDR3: TGTGCCAGCAGCTCCAAGGTTGGCACAGATACGCAGTATTTT. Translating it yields CASSSKVGTDTQYF.

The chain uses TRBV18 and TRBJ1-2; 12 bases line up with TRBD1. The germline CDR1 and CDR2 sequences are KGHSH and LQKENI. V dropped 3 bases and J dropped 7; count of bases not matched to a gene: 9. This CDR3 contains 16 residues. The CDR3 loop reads CASSPTGTGGGIGYTF. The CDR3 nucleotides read TGTGCCAGCTCACCTACCGGGACAGGGGGCGGAATTGGCTACACCTTC.

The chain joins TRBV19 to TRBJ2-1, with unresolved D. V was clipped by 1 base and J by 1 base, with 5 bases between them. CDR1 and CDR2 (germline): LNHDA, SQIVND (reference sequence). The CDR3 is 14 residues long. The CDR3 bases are TGTGCCAGTAGTATAGGCCTGTCCTACAATGAGCAGTTCTTC. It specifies CASSIGLSYNEQFF.

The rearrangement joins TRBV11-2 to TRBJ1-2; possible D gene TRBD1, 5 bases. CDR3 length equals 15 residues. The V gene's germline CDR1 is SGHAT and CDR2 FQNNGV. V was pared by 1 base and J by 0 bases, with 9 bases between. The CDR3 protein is CASSLGSGTNYGYTF. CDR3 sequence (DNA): TGTGCCAGCAGCTTAGGCTCAGGGACTAACTATGGCTACACCTTC.

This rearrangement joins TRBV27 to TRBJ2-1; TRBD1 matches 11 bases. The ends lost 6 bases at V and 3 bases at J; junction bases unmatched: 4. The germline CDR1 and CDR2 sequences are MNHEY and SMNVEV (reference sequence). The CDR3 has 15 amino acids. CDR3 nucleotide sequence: TGTGCCAGCAGGGGGGGGACAGGGGGCTACAATGAGCAGTTCTTC. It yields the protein CASRGGTGGYNEQFF.

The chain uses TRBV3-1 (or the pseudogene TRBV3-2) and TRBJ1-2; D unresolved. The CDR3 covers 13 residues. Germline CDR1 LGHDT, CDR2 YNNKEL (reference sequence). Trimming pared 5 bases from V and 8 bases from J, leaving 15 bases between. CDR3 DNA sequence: TGTGCCAGCAGCAAAGCCCGTGGAGGGGGCTACACCTTC. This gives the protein CASSKARGGGYTF.

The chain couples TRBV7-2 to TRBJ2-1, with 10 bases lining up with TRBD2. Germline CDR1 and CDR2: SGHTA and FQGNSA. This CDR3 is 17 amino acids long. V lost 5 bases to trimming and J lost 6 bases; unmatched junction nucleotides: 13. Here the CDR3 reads CASSLGGSGGLANEQFF. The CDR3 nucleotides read TGTGCCAGCAGCCTAGGGGGTAGCGGGGGGCTCGCCAATGAGCAGTTCTTC.

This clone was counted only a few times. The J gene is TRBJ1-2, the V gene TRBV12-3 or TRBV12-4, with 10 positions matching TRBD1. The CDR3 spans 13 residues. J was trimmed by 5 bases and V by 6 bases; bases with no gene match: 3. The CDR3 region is CASRRTGGYGYTF. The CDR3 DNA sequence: TGTGCCAGCAGGCGGACAGGGGGTTATGGCTACACCTTC.

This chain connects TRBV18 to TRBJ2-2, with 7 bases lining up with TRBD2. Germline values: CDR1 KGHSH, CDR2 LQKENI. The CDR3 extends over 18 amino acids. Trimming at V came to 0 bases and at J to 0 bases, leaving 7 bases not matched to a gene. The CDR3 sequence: CASSPPAGGSPNTGELFF. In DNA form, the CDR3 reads TGTGCCAGCTCACCACCGGCCGGGGGGAGCCCGAACACCGGGGAGCTGTTTTTT.

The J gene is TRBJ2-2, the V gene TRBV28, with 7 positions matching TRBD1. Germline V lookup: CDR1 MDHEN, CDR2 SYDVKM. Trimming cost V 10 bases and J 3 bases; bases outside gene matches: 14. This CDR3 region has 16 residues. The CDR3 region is CATLHSDRAHTGELFF. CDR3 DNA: TGTGCCACCCTTCACTCAGACAGGGCCCACACCGGGGAGCTGTTTTTT.